The 26 T cell receptor beta chains below were found in one sample sequenced in a study of human T cells and chemical hapten exposure. Time point described: healthy volunteer bleed at 2 weeks. Sequencing started from total RNA isolated from unfractionated whole blood. TCRdb reprocessed the RACE reads with MiXCR, giving one entry per CDR3 protein. The repertoire has about 130,000 distinct CDR3 sequences, approximately 10% of them found once; the top ten carry roughly 2%. Material: whole blood. Every receptor here comes from a male donor in good health. Some clones in this sample may be carry-over from other donors' samples.

This clonotype was counted a few times. The gene calls are TRBV7-9 and TRBJ2-5; weak D call: TRBD2 (6 bases). The CDR3 contains 12 residues. Germline CDR1 and CDR2: SEHNR and FQNEAQ (reference sequence). The V end was cut by 7 bases, the J end by 4 bases, with 10 bases between. For the CDR3, the DNA is TGTGCCAGCACCGGTAGCGGAGAGACCCAGTACTTC. It translates to CASTGSGETQYF.

This clonotype was seen a few times. The chain carries TRBV5-1 and TRBJ1-2; D ambiguous. Germline V CDR1 and CDR2: SGHRS, YFSETQ. Trimming cost V 2 bases and J 3 bases, with 8 bases left between them. This CDR3 comprises 13 residues. CDR3 sequence: CASSLVPDYGYTF. Here the CDR3 DNA reads TGCGCCAGCAGCTTAGTACCAGACTATGGCTACACCTTC. The entire variable domain, with the rest obtained from reference TRBV5-1 and TRBJ1-2, is as follows: KAGVTQTPRYLIKTRGQQVTLSCSPISGHRSVSWYQQTPGQGLQFLFEYFSETQRNKGNFPGRFSGRQFSNSRSEMNVSTLELGDSALYLCASSLVPDYGYTFGSGTRLTVV.

On this clonotype: At one boundary the junction diverges from the germline segment, which might be a read error. The chain is built from TRBV4-3 and TRBJ1-2; D unclear. The V gene's germline CDR1 is LGHNA and CDR2 YSLEER. The CDR3 is made up of 13 amino acids. CDR3 in DNA: TGCGCCAGCAGCCAAGATACTAATTATGGCTACACCTTC. Translated: CASSQDTNYGYTF.

The rearrangement uses TRBV19 and TRBJ2-1, with 15 bases lining up with TRBD2. The CDR3 is 19 amino acids. The junction had 10 bases not matched to a gene; V was cut back by 7 bases and J by 0 bases. Germline CDR1 is LNHDA and CDR2 is SQIVND (reference sequence). The CDR3 sequence is CASTQPGLAGGTSYNEQFF. The CDR3 DNA is TGTGCCAGTACCCAACCCGGACTAGCGGGGGGGACCTCCTACAATGAGCAGTTCTTC.

This clonotype showed up many times. This chain uses TRBV20-1 with TRBJ2-1; TRBD2 matches at 9 bases. The ends lost 1 base at V and 10 bases at J; junction bases unmatched: 5. CDR1 is DFQATT and CDR2 is SNEGSKA in the germline V gene (reference sequence). CDR3 length equals 13 residues. CDR3 loop: CSARAGLAGEQFF. The CDR3 DNA is TGCAGTGCTAGAGCTGGTCTAGCGGGAGAGCAGTTCTTC.

This clonotype was counted ten times or more. V usage is TRBV27 and J usage is TRBJ2-3, with D unresolved. Germline V gene sequence: CDR1 MNHEY, CDR2 SMNVEV (reference sequence). V was pared by 6 bases and J by 5 bases, with 12 bases between. The CDR3 totals 13 residues. The CDR3 is CASSPPMLDTQYF. The DNA for the CDR3 is TGTGCCAGCAGCCCACCGATGCTAGATACGCAGTATTTT.

The table lists this clonotype with many counts. V and J are TRBV6-4 and TRBJ2-3, with D perhaps given as TRBD1 or TRBD2 (5 bases each). This CDR3 has 14 amino acids. V was trimmed by 6 bases and J by 0 bases, leaving 10 bases between them. Germline CDR1 and CDR2: MRHNA and SNTAGT. The CDR3 DNA is TGTGCCAGCAGCCGGGACGGCAGCACAGATACGCAGTATTTT. It codes for CASSRDGSTDTQYF.

This clonotype was picked up many times. The chain couples TRBV6-2 or TRBV6-3 to TRBJ2-1; 9 positions agree with TRBD2. J lost 2 bases, V lost 8 bases, and 4 bases had no gene match. Germline V CDR1 and CDR2: MNHEY, SVGEGT. This CDR3 has 14 amino acids. CDR3 sequence: CASQKRGAYNEQFF. In nucleotides, the CDR3 is TGTGCCAGCCAAAAGCGGGGGGCCTACAATGAGCAGTTCTTC.

The rearrangement links TRBV2 to TRBJ2-3; 7 positions match TRBD2. The CDR3 sequence is 14 residues long. Germline V gene sequence: CDR1 SNHLY, CDR2 FYNNEI. J lost 0 bases, V lost 8 bases, and 5 bases had no gene match. The CDR3 reads CASGSGISTDTQYF. CDR3 in DNA: TGTGCCAGCGGGAGCGGGATTAGCACAGATACGCAGTATTTT.

This clonotype was picked up a small number of times. This chain uses TRBV6-1 with TRBJ2-3; D unresolved. The V end was cut by 3 bases, the J end by 0 bases, with 7 bases between. The CDR3 is 14 residues long. Germline CDR1 reads MNHNS; CDR2 reads SASEGT. CDR3 protein: CASSDRASTDTQYF. For the CDR3, the DNA is TGTGCCAGCAGTGATAGGGCTAGCACAGATACGCAGTATTTT.

There are a few counts of this clonotype. V usage is TRBV27 and J usage is TRBJ2-7; 10 bases are shared with TRBD2. V shed 2 bases, J shed 5 bases, and the junction held 15 bases outside the gene matches. Germline loops: CDR1 MNHEY, CDR2 SMNVEV (reference sequence). The CDR3 is 18 amino acids. The CDR3 loop is CASSLHIPVLAGVHEQYF. As DNA, the CDR3 is TGTGCCAGCAGTTTACATATACCGGTCCTAGCGGGAGTCCACGAGCAGTACTTC.

V is TRBV5-1 and J is TRBJ2-7; 12 bases match TRBD1. V gave up 5 bases and J gave up 3 bases; unmatched junction bases: 12. Germline CDR1 SGHRS, CDR2 YFSETQ. CDR3 length: 17 amino acids. The chain's CDR3 is CASRPRGTGGAYYEQYF. The CDR3 coding sequence is TGCGCCAGCAGACCCCGTGGGACAGGGGGCGCATACTACGAGCAGTACTTC.

This clonotype occurred a few times. The gene calls are TRBV20-1 and TRBJ2-5, with 15 bases that match TRBD2. The CDR3 is 16 residues long. The V gene end was trimmed by 3 bases and the J gene end by 5 bases; junction bases not matched to a gene: 7. Germline V lookup: CDR1 DFQATT, CDR2 SNEGSKA (reference sequence). The CDR3 DNA is TGCAGTGCTAGTCCCCTCGGACTAGCGGGAGGGGAGACCCAGTACTTC. Protein product: CSASPLGLAGGETQYF.

This clonotype was picked up a small number of times. The genes are TRBV5-6 and TRBJ1-2; D unclear. The CDR3 spans 16 residues. Per the germline V gene, CDR1 is SGHDT and CDR2 is YYEEEE. The germline V and J ends were trimmed by 0 bases and 0 bases, with 12 bases remaining between them. CDR3 region: CASSLGTVTPNYGYTF. The CDR3, as DNA: TGTGCCAGCAGCTTGGGTACAGTAACCCCTAACTATGGCTACACCTTC.

About this clonotype: A much larger clone differs from this one at a single base, so this may be a read error. The CDR3 is CASRVGSNQPQHF. The CDR3 region has the DNA TGCGCCAGCCGCGTAGGCAGCAATCAGCCCCAGCATTTT. The genes are TRBV10-1 and TRBJ1-5; D is unclear. CDR1 and CDR2 (germline): WNHNN, SYGVQD (reference sequence). V was cut by 8 bases and J by 1 base, with 9 bases left in between. The CDR3 has 13 residues.

This sequence joins TRBV6-5 and TRBJ2-1; possibly TRBD1 for D (5 bases). The germline V gene encodes CDR1 MNHEY and CDR2 SVGAGI. CDR3 length: 17 amino acids. Trimming left V 0 bases short and J 2 bases short, with 14 bases between. CDR3 loop: CASSYSRTPGPYNEQFF. CDR3 in DNA: TGTGCCAGCAGTTACTCTCGGACACCGGGCCCCTACAATGAGCAGTTCTTC.

V gene TRBV6-1 combines with J gene TRBJ2-3; tentative D call: TRBD2 (5 bases). V lost 0 bases and J 6 bases, leaving 7 bases between the germline ends. The CDR3 is 13 amino acids. CDR1 is MNHNS and CDR2 is SASEGT in the germline V gene. CDR3 sequence (DNA): TGTGCCAGCAGTGAAGCTTGGGAGGATACGCAGTATTTT. This encodes CASSEAWEDTQYF.

This clonotype was seen many times. The J gene is TRBJ1-2, the V gene TRBV3-1, with D possibly TRBD1 on 5 matching bases. V lost 0 bases to trimming and J lost 4 bases, with 9 bases between them. The CDR3 contains 14 residues. Germline V gene lookup returns CDR1 LGHDT and CDR2 YNNKEL (reference sequence). The CDR3, as DNA: TGTGCCAGCAGCCAAGAATGGGGCACCTATGGCTACACCTTC. This gives the protein CASSQEWGTYGYTF.

This sequence joins TRBV6-5 and TRBJ2-1; 10 bases are a match to TRBD2. After removal of 4 bases from V and 1 base from J, the junction contained 4 bases not matched to a gene. The CDR3 length is 16 residues. CDR1 and CDR2 (germline): MNHEY, SVGAGI. The CDR3 DNA follows: TGTGCCAGCAGTTGGACTAGCGGCCTATCCTACAATGAGCAGTTCTTC. Translating it yields CASSWTSGLSYNEQFF.

This clonotype was recorded a few times. The V call is TRBV19, the J call TRBJ1-6; D uncertain. Germline V lookup: CDR1 LNHDA, CDR2 SQIVND (reference sequence). The CDR3 contains 14 residues. Trimming left V 5 bases short and J 6 bases short, with 11 bases between. CDR3 loop: CASSSGSPNSPLHF. CDR3 in DNA: TGTGCCAGTAGTTCGGGGAGCCCTAATTCACCCCTCCACTTT.

In this sample, this clonotype turned up once. A much larger clone lies a single base off, so this may be a read error. The V and J genes are TRBV9 and TRBJ2-7; weak D call: TRBD2 (5 bases). This CDR3 contains 15 residues. Germline V gives CDR1 SGDLS, CDR2 YYNGEE. V lost 2 bases and J lost 4, with 16 bases in between. The CDR3 spells CASSVGSGSDYEQYF. CDR3 in DNA: TGTGCCAGCAGCGTGGGGTCGGGTAGCGATTACGAGCAGTACTTC.

In its sample, this clonotype was seen a few times. The V gene is TRBV2, the J gene TRBJ1-4; TRBD1 agrees at 9 bases. Germline V gene data show CDR1 as SNHLY and CDR2 as FYNNEI. This CDR3 spans 12 amino acids. The junction had 2 bases not matched to a gene; V was cut back by 8 bases and J by 7 bases. The CDR3 is CASRTGVEKLFF. The CDR3, as DNA: TGTGCCAGCCGGACAGGGGTTGAAAAACTGTTTTTT.

This chain joins TRBV19 and TRBJ1-2; 8 bases line up with TRBD1. CDR3 size: 14 residues. V dropped 7 bases and J dropped 4; count of bases not matched to a gene: 8. Germline-derived CDR1 and CDR2 are LNHDA and SQIVND (reference sequence). CDR3 amino acids: CASTPGQELYGYTF. The CDR3, as DNA: TGTGCCAGTACCCCGGGACAGGAGCTCTATGGCTACACCTTC.

This clonotype has a handful of counts. The chain recombines TRBV6-5 with TRBJ2-7; 12 bases agree with TRBD1. The CDR3 extends over 16 amino acids. CDR1 MNHEY and CDR2 SVGAGI come from the germline V gene. V shed 3 bases and J 3 bases; nucleotides not matched to a gene: 6. CDR3 sequence: CASSYRRDRGHYEQYF. In nucleotides, the CDR3 is TGTGCCAGCAGTTATCGCCGGGACAGGGGGCACTACGAGCAGTACTTC.

This clonotype has only a few counts. V is TRBV6-2 or TRBV6-3 and J is TRBJ2-1, with TRBD2 as a possible D gene (5 bases). The V end was cut by 2 bases, the J end by 6 bases, with 11 bases between. Germline assignment: CDR1 MNHEY and CDR2 SVGEGT. This CDR3 is built from 14 residues. Here the CDR3 reads CASSYTRAGNEQFF. In nucleotides, the CDR3 is TGTGCCAGCAGTTACACTCGCGCGGGCAATGAGCAGTTCTTC.

This clonotype was observed a few times. V gene TRBV6-1 combines with J gene TRBJ1-1; 7 bases align to TRBD1. Germline V gene sequence: CDR1 MNHNS, CDR2 SASEGT. This CDR3 is 15 amino acids long. V lost 8 bases to trimming and J lost 0 bases; unmatched junction nucleotides: 9. The CDR3 nucleotides are TGTGCCAGCGAGCCGGGACAGTCGATGAACACTGAAGCTTTCTTT. Translated, it gives CASEPGQSMNTEAFF.